This T cell receptor (beta chain) was identified in a study of T cell repertoires in cytomegalovirus infection. TCRdb re-analysed the reads in MiXCR, keeping a single row per CDR3 protein. The sample consists of some 280,000 distinct CDR3 sequences, roughly 15% of them appearing once. Germline assignment: CDR1 SEHNR and CDR2 FQNEAQ (reference sequence). CDR3 length: 16 residues. V was pared by 5 bases and J by 4 bases, with 20 bases between. The receptor was isolated from a human donor in good health (CMV status not recorded). Some clones in this sample may be carry-over from other donors' samples. The rearrangement joins TRBV7-9 to TRBJ2-5; tentative D call: TRBD2 (7 bases). The sample was PBMCs. CDR3 amino acids: CASSIPRGGDVETQYF. The CDR3 DNA sequence: TGTGCCAGCAGCATCCCAAGGGGGGGGGACGTAGAGACCCAGTACTTC.